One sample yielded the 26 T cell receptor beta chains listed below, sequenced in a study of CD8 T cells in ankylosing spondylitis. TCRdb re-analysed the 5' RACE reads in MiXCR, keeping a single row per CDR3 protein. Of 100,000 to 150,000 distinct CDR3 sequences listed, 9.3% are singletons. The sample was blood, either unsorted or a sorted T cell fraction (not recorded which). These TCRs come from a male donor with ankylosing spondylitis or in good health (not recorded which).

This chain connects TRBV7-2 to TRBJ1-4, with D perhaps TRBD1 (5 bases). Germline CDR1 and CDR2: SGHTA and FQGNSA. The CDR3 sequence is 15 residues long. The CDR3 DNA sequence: TGTGCTTCCAAGTTAAGGGGCGCGACTAATGAAAAACTGTTTTTT. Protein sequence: CASKLRGATNEKLFF.

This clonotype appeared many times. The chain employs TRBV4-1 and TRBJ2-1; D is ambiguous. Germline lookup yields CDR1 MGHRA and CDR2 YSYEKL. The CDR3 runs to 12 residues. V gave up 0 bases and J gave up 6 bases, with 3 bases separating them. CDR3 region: CASSQETNEQFF. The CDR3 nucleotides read TGCGCCAGCAGCCAAGAGACCAATGAGCAGTTCTTC.

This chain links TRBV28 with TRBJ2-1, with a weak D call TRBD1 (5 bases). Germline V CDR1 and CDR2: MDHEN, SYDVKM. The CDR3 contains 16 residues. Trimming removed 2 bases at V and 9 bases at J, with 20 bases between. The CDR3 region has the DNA TGTGCCAGCAGTTTACCCACCCTGGCAGGGCCCAGTGAGCAGTTCTTC. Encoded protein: CASSLPTLAGPSEQFF.

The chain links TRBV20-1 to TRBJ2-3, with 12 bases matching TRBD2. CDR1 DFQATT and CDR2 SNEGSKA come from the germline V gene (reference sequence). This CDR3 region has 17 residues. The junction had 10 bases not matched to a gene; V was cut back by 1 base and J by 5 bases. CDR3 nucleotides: TGCAGTGCTAGAGTCCTAGCGGGAGGGCCGTTGGAAGATACGCAGTATTTT. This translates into CSARVLAGGPLEDTQYF.

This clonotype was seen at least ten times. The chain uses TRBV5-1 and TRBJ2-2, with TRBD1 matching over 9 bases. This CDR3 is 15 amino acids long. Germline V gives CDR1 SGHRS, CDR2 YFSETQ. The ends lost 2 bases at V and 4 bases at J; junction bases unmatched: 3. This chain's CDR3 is CASSFGQGITGELFF. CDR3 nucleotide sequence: TGCGCCAGCAGCTTCGGACAGGGGATCACCGGGGAGCTGTTTTTT.

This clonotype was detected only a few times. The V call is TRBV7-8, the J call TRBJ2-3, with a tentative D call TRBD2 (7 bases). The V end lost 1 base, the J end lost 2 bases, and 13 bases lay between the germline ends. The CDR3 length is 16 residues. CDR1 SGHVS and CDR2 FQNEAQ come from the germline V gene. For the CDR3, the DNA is TGTGCCAGCAGCTTAGGGTGGCGGGGGCACACAGATACGCAGTATTTT. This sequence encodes CASSLGWRGHTDTQYF.

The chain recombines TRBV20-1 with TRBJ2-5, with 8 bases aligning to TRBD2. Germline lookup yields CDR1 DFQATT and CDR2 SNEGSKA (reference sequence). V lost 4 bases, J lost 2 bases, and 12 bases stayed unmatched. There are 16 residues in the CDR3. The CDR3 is CSAISLAAGMQETQYF. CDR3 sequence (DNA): TGCAGTGCTATTTCACTAGCGGCAGGTATGCAAGAGACCCAGTACTTC.

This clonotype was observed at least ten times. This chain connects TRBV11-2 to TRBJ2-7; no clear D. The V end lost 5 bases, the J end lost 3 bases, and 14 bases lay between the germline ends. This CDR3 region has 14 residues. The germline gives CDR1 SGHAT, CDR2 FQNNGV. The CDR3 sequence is CASSPRDWGYEQYF. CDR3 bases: TGTGCCAGCAGCCCTCGTGACTGGGGCTACGAGCAGTACTTC.

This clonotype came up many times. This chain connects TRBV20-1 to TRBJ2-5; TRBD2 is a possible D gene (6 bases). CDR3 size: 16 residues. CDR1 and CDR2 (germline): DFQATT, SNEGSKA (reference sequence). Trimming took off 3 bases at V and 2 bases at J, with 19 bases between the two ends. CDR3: CSARRPTGLTQETQYF. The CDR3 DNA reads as TGCAGTGCTAGGCGACCTACGGGACTCACGCAAGAGACCCAGTACTTC.

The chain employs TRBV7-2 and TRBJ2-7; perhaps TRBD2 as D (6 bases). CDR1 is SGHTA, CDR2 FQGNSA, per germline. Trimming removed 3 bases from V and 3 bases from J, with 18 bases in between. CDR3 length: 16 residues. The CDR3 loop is CASSLSSASGYYEQYF. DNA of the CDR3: TGTGCCAGCAGCTTGTCTAGCGCGAGCGGATACTACGAGCAGTACTTC.

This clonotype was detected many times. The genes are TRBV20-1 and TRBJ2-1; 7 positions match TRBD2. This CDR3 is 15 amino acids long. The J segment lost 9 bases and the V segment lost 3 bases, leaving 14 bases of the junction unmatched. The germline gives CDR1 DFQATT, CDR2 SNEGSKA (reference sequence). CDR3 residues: CSASRGGLLATEQFF. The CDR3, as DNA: TGCAGTGCTAGTCGTGGGGGACTACTTGCCACTGAGCAGTTCTTC.

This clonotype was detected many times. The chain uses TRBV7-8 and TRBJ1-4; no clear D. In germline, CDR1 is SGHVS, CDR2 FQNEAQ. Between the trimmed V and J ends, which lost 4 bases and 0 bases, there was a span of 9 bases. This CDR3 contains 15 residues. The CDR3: CASSSYRATNEKLFF. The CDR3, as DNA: TGTGCCAGCAGCTCATACCGTGCAACTAATGAAAAACTGTTTTTT. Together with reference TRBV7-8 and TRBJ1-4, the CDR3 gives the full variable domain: GAGVSQSPRYKVAKRGQDVALRCDPISGHVSLFWYQQALGQGPEFLTYFQNEAQLDKSGLPSDRFFAERPEGSVSTLKIQRTQQEDSAVYLCASSSYRATNEKLFFGSGTQLSVL.

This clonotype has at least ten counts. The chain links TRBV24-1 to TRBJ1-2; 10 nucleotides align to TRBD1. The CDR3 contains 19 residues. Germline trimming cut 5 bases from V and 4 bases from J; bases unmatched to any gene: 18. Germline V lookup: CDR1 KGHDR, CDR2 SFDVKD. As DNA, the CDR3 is TGTGCCACCAGTGGAACCTCCGGGACAGGGGACGACTATTTCTATGGCTACACCTTC. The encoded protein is CATSGTSGTGDDYFYGYTF.

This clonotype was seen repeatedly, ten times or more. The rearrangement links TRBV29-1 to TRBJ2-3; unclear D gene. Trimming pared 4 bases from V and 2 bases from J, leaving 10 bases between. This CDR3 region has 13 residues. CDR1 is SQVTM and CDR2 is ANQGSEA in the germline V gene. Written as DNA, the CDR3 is TGCAGCGTTGCTATAGGGTACACAGATACGCAGTATTTT. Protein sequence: CSVAIGYTDTQYF.

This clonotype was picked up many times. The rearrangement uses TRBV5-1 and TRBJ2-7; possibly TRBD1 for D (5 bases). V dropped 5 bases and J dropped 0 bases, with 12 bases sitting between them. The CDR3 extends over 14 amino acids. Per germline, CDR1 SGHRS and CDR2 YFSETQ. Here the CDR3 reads CASSFRDYSYEQYF. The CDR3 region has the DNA TGCGCCAGCAGTTTCAGGGATTACTCCTACGAGCAGTACTTC.

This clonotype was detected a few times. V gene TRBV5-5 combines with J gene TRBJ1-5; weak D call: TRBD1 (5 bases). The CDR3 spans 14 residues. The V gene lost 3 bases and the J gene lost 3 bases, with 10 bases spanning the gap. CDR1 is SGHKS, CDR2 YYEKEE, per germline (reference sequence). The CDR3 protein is CASSSSGNNQPQHF. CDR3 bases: TGTGCCAGCAGCTCCTCAGGGAACAATCAGCCCCAGCATTTT.

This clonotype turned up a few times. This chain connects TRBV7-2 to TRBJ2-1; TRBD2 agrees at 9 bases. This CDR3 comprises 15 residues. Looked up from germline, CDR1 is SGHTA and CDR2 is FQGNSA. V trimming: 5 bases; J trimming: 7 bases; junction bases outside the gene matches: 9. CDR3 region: CASSPQWAGGNEQFF. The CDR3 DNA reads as TGTGCCAGCAGCCCCCAATGGGCGGGAGGGAATGAGCAGTTCTTC.

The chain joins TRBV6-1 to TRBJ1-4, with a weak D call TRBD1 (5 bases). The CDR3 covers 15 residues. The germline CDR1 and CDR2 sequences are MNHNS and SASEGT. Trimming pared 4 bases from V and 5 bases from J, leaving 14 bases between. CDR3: CASSVQGPGNEKLFF. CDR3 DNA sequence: TGTGCCAGCAGTGTTCAGGGTCCGGGAAATGAAAAACTGTTTTTT.

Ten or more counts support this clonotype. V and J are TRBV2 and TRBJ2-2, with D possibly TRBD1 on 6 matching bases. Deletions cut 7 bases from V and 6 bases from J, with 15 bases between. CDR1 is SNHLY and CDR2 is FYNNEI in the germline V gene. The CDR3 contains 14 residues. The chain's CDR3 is CASKAGEYPGELFF. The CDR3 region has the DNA TGTGCCAGCAAAGCAGGGGAGTATCCCGGGGAGCTGTTTTTT.

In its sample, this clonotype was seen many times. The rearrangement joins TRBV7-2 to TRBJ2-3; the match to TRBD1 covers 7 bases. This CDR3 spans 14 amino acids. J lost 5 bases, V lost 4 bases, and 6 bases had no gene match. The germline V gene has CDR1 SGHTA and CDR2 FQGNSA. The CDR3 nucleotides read TGTGCCAGCAGCTACCACAGGGGTGGAGATACGCAGTATTTT. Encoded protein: CASSYHRGGDTQYF.

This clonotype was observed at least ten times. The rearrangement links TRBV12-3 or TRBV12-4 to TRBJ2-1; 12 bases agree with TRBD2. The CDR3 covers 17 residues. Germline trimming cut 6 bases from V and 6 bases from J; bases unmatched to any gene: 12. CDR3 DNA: TGTGCCAGCAGCCCAGCTCCGCTAGCGGGAGGGGGCAATGAGCAGTTCTTC. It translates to CASSPAPLAGGGNEQFF.

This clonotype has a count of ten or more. The CDR3 coding sequence is TGTGCCAGCAGTTCGCATCAGGGTGATCAGCCCCAGCATTTT. It is translated as CASSSHQGDQPQHF. The rearrangement uses TRBV12-3 or TRBV12-4 and TRBJ1-5; the D gene is possibly TRBD1 (5 bases). CDR3 length equals 14 residues. V shed 4 bases and J shed 5 bases, with 12 bases lying between them.

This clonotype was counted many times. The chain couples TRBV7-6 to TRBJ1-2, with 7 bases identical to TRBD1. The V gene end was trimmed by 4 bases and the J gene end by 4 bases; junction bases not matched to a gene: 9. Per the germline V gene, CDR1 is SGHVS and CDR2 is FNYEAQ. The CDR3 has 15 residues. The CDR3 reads CASSSGQDLGYGYTF. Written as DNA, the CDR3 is TGTGCCAGCAGCTCAGGACAGGACCTTGGCTATGGCTACACCTTC.

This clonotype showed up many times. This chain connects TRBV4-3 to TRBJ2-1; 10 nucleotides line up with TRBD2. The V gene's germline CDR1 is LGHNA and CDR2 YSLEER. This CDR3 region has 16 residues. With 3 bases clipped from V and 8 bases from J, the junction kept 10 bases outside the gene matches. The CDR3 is CASSQVGLAGVYEQFF. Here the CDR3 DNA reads TGCGCCAGCAGCCAGGTAGGGCTAGCGGGAGTGTATGAGCAGTTCTTC.

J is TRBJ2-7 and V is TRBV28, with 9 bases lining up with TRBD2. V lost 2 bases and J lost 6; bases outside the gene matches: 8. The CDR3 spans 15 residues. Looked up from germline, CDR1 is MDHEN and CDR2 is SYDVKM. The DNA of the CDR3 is TGTGCCAGCAGTTTAGGAAGTAGCGGGAGAAGCGAGCAGTACTTC. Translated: CASSLGSSGRSEQYF.

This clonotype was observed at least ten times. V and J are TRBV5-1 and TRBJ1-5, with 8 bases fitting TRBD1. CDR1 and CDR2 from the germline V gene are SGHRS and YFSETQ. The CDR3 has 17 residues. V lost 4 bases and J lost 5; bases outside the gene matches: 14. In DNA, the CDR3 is TGCGCCAGCAGCCCAGGGACAGGACAAAGTACATATCAGCCCCAGCATTTT. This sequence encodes CASSPGTGQSTYQPQHF.